This T cell receptor (beta chain) was found in a study of cytomegalovirus exposure and HLA in healthy donors. About the study: In a previous analysis, 110 million or so unique TCR beta sequences were found from 150 million to 200 million T cells. Tens of millions of unique TCRs from HLA-typed donors were held in an early release of data.

PCR employed 60 Vbeta and 13 Jbeta primers. Authors' analysis steps: The count from a later analysis was 65 million to 90 million unique TCR beta chains, around 10 million of them shared. Assay: immunoSEQ multiplex PCR; the TCRdb copy retains only in-frame clones and omits some. Clone size and V and J calls were adopted from that table, with D and trimming inferred from the DNA. The sample carries about 200,000 clones, 70% to 80% recorded once. Germline-derived CDR1 and CDR2 are MNHEY and SVGAGI. The CDR3 loop spans 12 amino acids. The V gene end was trimmed by 6 bases and the J gene end by 7 bases; junction bases not matched to a gene: 4. Concerning this clone: The antigen is undetermined.

Study results and caveats: Clonal expansion was found to be greater in HLA-associated TCR beta chains than in equally common others in a later analysis.

The receptor was isolated from a girl aged 2 to 9 in good health and CMV-seronegative. The V call is TRBV6-5, the J call TRBJ1-1; 8 positions agree with TRBD1. Sequenced sample: PBMCs. In nucleotides, the CDR3 is TGTGCCAGCAGATTCGGACAGGGTGAAGCTTTCTTT. Protein sequence: CASRFGQGEAFF.